The 10 T cell receptor beta chains below all came from one sample that was sequenced in a study of cytomegalovirus exposure and HLA in healthy donors. PCR employed 60 Vbeta and 13 Jbeta primers. Method: immunoSEQ multiplex PCR; TCRdb's copy keeps in-frame clones and lacks some. Of 95,000 to 150,000 clones listed, roughly three fifths are singletons. The sample comprised PBMCs. These receptors all come from a man aged 18 to 30 in good health and CMV-seronegative.

The V and J genes are TRBV7-2 and TRBJ2-3; 9 bases agree with TRBD2. This CDR3 is 14 amino acids long. The junction had 0 bases not matched to a gene; V was cut back by 2 bases and J by 3 bases. Germline values: CDR1 SGHTA, CDR2 FQGNSA. The DNA for the CDR3 is TGTGCCAGCAGCTTACTAGCGGGGACAGATACGCAGTATTTT. This translates into CASSLLAGTDTQYF.

This clone was observed a few times. The sample holds other DNA sequences that translate to the same CDR3. The chain has TRBV9 and TRBJ2-7; unclear D gene. The V gene's germline CDR1 is SGDLS and CDR2 YYNGEE. V lost 0 bases and J 1 base, leaving 8 bases between the germline ends. The CDR3 contains 14 residues. Here the CDR3 reads CASSVGGRSYEQYF. As DNA, the CDR3 is TGTGCCAGCAGCGTAGGTGGCAGATCCTACGAGCAGTACTTC.

This clone was observed a few times. The V gene is TRBV19, the J gene TRBJ1-1; no clear D. Trimming shortened V by 2 bases and J by 1 base, and 5 bases separated the two germline ends. The germline gives CDR1 LNHDA, CDR2 SQIVND (reference sequence). This CDR3 spans 13 amino acids. For the CDR3, the DNA is TGTGCCAGTAGTATACGGTGGAACACTGAAGCTTTCTTT. This translates into CASSIRWNTEAFF.

As regards this clone: Its ends do not fully match the called genes, so a read error is possible. The rearrangement links TRBV28 to TRBJ2-5; D not certain. CDR1 is MDHEN and CDR2 is SYDVKM in the germline V gene. CDR3 size: 16 residues. The CDR3 region is CARSPRRDGPKETQYF. The CDR3 region has the DNA TGTGCCCGCAGCCCAAGGAGAGATGGCCCCAAAGAGACCCAGTACTTC.

J is TRBJ2-7 and V is TRBV4-1, with TRBD2 identical over 7 bases. The CDR3 spans 16 residues. Germline V lookup: CDR1 MGHRA, CDR2 YSYEKL. V was clipped by 0 bases and J by 5 bases; unmatched bases: 10. The CDR3 nucleotides are TGCGCCAGCAGCCAAGATTGGACTAGGGTATTCCACGAGCAGTACTTC. Translation gives CASSQDWTRVFHEQYF.

The chain couples TRBV30 to TRBJ1-3; no firm D call. V dropped 5 bases and J dropped 4 bases, with 6 bases sitting between them. Looked up from germline, CDR1 is GTSNPN and CDR2 is SVGIG (reference sequence). This CDR3 spans 11 amino acids. The CDR3 here is CAWETGNTIYF. In DNA, the CDR3 is TGTGCCTGGGAGACAGGAAACACCATATATTTT.

The V call is TRBV28, the J call TRBJ1-5; TRBD1 aligns across 9 bases. V gave up 5 bases and J gave up 6 bases; unmatched junction bases: 5. The CDR3 is 14 amino acids. Germline CDR1 reads MDHEN; CDR2 reads SYDVKM. CDR3 nucleotide sequence: TGTGCCAGCAGTCCGGGACAGGGAGGTCAGCCCCAGCATTTT. Encoded protein: CASSPGQGGQPQHF.

This clone was observed a single time. The chain combines TRBV28 with TRBJ2-3, with 9 nucleotides matching TRBD2. The CDR3 has 15 residues. CDR1 is MDHEN, CDR2 SYDVKM, per germline. The junction had 9 bases not matched to a gene; V was cut back by 9 bases and J by 2 bases. The CDR3 spells CASPPSGGPTDTQYF. CDR3 DNA: TGTGCCAGTCCACCCAGCGGGGGGCCCACAGATACGCAGTATTTT.

The rearrangement uses TRBV30 and TRBJ1-1; D gene ambiguous. The CDR3 is 11 amino acids. V gave up 3 bases and J gave up 10 bases, with 12 bases separating them. From germline, CDR1 is GTSNPN and CDR2 SVGIG (reference sequence). CDR3 nucleotides: TGTGCCTGGAGGGGTGTTCGGGGAGCTTTCTTT. It codes for CAWRGVRGAFF.

This clone occurred a few times. CDR3 amino acids: CASATGNSYEQYF. For the CDR3, the DNA is TGTGCCAGCGCGACAGGGAACTCCTACGAGCAGTACTTC. J is TRBJ2-7 and V is TRBV6-5, with 7 bases identical to TRBD1. Germline CDR1 MNHEY, CDR2 SVGAGI. Germline trimming cut 8 bases from V and 0 bases from J; bases unmatched to any gene: 4. The CDR3 has 13 amino acids.